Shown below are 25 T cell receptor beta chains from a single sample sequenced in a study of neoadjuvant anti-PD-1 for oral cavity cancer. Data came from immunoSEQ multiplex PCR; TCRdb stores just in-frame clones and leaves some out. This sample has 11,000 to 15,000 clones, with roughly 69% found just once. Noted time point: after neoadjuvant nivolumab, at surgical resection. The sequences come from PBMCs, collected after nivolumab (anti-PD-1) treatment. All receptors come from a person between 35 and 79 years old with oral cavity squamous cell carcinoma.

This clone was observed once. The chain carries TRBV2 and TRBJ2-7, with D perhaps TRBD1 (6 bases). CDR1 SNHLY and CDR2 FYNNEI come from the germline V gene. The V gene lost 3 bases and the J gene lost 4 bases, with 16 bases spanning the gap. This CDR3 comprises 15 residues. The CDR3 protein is CASSEGHLSRYEQYF. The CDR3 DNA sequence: TGTGCCAGCAGTGAGGGACATTTAAGTCGTTACGAGCAGTACTTC.

DNA for the CDR3: TGTGCCAGCGCAAAGGGGGGTAGCAATCAGCCCCAGCATTTT. Translated, it gives CASAKGGSNQPQHF. The chain joins TRBV28 to TRBJ1-5; possibly TRBD1 for D (6 bases). Germline V gives CDR1 MDHEN, CDR2 SYDVKM. CDR3 length equals 14 residues. Trimming took 8 bases from V and 0 from J, leaving 11 bases between them. Full variable domain (outside the CDR3, taken from reference TRBV28 and TRBJ1-5): DVKVTQSSRYLVKRTGEKVFLECVQDMDHENMFWYRQDPGLGLRLIYFSYDVKMKEKGDIPEGYSVSREKKERFSLILESASTNQTSMYLCASAKGGSNQPQHFGDGTRLSIL.

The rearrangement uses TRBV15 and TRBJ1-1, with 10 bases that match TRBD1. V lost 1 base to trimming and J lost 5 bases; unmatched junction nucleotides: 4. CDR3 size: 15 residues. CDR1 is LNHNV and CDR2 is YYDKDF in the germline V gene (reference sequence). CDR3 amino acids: CATSRGQGALTEAFF. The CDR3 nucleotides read TGTGCCACCAGCAGAGGACAGGGGGCGCTTACTGAAGCTTTCTTT.

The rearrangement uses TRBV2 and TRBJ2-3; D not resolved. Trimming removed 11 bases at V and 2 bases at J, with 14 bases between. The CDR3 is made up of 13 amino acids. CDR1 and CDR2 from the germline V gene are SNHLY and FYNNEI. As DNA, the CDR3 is TGTGCCTCCGGGCTTTTATTCACAGATACGCAGTATTTT. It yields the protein CASGLLFTDTQYF. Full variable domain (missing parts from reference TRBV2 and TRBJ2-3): EPEVTQTPSHQVTQMGQEVILRCVPISNHLYFYWYRQILGQKVEFLVSFYNNEISEKSEIFDDQFSVERPDGSNFTLKIRSTKLEDSAMYFCASGLLFTDTQYFGPGTRLTVL.

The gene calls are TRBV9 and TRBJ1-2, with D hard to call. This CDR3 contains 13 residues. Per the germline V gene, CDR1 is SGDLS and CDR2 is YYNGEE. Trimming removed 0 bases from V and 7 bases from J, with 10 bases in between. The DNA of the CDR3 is TGTGCCAGCAGCGTAGTAGCATCGGGTGGCTACACCTTC. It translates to CASSVVASGGYTF.

Here the CDR3 reads CSATTYEKLFF. The DNA for the CDR3 is TGCAGTGCAACCACGTATGAAAAACTGTTTTTT. The V and J genes are TRBV20-1 and TRBJ1-4, with D uncertain. Per the germline V gene, CDR1 is DFQATT and CDR2 is SNEGSKA (reference sequence). Trimming cost V 6 bases and J 6 bases, with 8 bases left between them. This CDR3 is built from 11 residues.

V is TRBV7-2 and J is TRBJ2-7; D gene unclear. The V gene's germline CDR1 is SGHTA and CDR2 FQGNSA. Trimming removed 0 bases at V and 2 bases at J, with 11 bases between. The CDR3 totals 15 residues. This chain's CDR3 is CASSLAQSGAYEQYF. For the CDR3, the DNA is TGTGCCAGCAGCTTAGCGCAGTCAGGTGCCTACGAGCAGTACTTC. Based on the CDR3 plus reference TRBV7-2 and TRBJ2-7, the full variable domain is GAGVSQSPSNKVTEKGKDVELRCDPISGHTALYWYRQSLGQGLEFLIYFQGNSAPDKSGLPSDRFSAERTGGSVSTLTIQRTQQEDSAVYLCASSLAQSGAYEQYFGPGTRLTVT.

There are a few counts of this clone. The CDR3 bases are TGTGCCAGCCGTCGAGGCGATGAGCAGTTCTTC. This codes for CASRRGDEQFF. The V gene is TRBV27, the J gene TRBJ2-1; D is ambiguous. The V end was cut by 8 bases, the J end by 8 bases, with 10 bases between. The CDR3 covers 11 residues. The V gene's germline CDR1 is MNHEY and CDR2 SMNVEV (reference sequence).

The CDR3 bases are TGTGCCAGTAGTATTTCCCAGGGGGCGCAGGGGGAGCAGTTCTTC. Its protein is CASSISQGAQGEQFF. The genes are TRBV19 and TRBJ2-1; TRBD1 agrees at 8 bases. The germline V gene encodes CDR1 LNHDA and CDR2 SQIVND (reference sequence). The CDR3 runs 15 residues. The junction had 11 bases not matched to a gene; V was cut back by 3 bases and J by 10 bases. The entire variable domain, with the rest obtained from reference TRBV19 and TRBJ2-1, is as follows: DGGITQSPKYLFRKEGQNVTLSCEQNLNHDAMYWYRQDPGQGLRLIYYSQIVNDFQKGDIAEGYSVSREKKESFPLTVTSAQKNPTAFYLCASSISQGAQGEQFFGPGTRLTVL.

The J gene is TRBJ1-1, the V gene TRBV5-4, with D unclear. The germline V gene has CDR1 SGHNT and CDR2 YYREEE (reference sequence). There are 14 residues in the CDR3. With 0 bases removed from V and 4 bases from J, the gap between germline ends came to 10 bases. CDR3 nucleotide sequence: TGTGCCAGCAGCTTGGTTGGGGTGGCCACTGAAGCTTTCTTT. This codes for CASSLVGVATEAFF. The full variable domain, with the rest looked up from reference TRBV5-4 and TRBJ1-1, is ETGVTQSPTHLIKTRGQQVTLRCSSQSGHNTVSWYQQALGQGPQFIFQYYREEENGRGNFPPRFSGLQFPNYSSELNVNALELDDSALYLCASSLVGVATEAFFGQGTRLTVV.

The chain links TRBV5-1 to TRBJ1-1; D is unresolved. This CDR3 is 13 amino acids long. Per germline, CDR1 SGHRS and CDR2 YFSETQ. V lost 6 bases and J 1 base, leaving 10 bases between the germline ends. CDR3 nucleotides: TGCGCCAGCATGGGATTAGAGAACACTGAAGCTTTCTTT. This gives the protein CASMGLENTEAFF.

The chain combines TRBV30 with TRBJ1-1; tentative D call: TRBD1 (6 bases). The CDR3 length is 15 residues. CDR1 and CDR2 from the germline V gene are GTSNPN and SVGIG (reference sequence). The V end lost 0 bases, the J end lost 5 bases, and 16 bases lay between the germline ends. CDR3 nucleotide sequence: TGTGCCTGGAGTGTACTAACAGGGCCAAAAACTGAAGCTTTCTTT. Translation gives CAWSVLTGPKTEAFF.

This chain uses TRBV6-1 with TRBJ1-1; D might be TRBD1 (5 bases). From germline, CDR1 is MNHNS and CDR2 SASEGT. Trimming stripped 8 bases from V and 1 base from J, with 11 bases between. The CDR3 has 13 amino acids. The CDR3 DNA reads TGTGCCAGCGGCGGGACGGAGAACACTGAAGCTTTCTTT. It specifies CASGGTENTEAFF.

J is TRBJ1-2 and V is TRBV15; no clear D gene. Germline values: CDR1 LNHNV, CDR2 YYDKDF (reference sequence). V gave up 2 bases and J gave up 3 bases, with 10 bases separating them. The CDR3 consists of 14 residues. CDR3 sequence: CATSRPGGDYGYTF. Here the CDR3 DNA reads TGTGCCACCAGCAGACCAGGCGGGGACTATGGCTACACCTTC. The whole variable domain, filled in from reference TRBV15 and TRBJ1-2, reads DAMVIQNPRYQVTQFGKPVTLSCSQTLNHNVMYWYQQKSSQAPKLLFHYYDKDFNNEADTPDNFQSRRPNTSFCFLDIRSPGLGDTAMYLCATSRPGGDYGYTFGSGTRLTVV.

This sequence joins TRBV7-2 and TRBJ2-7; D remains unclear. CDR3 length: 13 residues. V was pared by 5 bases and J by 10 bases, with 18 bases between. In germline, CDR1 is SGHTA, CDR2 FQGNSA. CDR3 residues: CASSTSAFPVQYF. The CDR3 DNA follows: TGTGCCAGCAGCACCTCCGCGTTTCCTGTTCAGTACTTC.

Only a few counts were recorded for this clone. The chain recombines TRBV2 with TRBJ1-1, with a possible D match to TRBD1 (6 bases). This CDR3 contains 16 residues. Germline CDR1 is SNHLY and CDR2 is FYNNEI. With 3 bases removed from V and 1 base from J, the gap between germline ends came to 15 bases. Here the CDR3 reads CASSDSWGGQNTEAFF. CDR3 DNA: TGTGCCAGCAGTGATAGCTGGGGGGGACAGAACACTGAAGCTTTCTTT.

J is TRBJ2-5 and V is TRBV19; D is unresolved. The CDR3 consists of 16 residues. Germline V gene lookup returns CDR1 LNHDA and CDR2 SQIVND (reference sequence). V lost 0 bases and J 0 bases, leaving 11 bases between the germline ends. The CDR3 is CASSIDGSYYQETQYF. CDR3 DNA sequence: TGTGCCAGTAGTATAGATGGGTCATATTACCAAGAGACCCAGTACTTC. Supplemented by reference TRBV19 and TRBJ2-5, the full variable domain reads DGGITQSPKYLFRKEGQNVTLSCEQNLNHDAMYWYRQDPGQGLRLIYYSQIVNDFQKGDIAEGYSVSREKKESFPLTVTSAQKNPTAFYLCASSIDGSYYQETQYFGPGTRLLVL.

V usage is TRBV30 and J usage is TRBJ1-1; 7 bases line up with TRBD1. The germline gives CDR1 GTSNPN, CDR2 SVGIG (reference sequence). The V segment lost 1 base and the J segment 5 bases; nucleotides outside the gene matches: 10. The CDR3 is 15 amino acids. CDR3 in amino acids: CAWSAPRTGVTEAFF. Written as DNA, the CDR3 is TGTGCCTGGAGTGCCCCTAGAACAGGGGTTACTGAAGCTTTCTTT.

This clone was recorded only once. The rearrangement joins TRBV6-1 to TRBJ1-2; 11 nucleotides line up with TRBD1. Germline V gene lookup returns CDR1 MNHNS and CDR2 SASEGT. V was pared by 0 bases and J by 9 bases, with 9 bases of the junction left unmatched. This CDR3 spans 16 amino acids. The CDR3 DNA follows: TGTGCCAGCAGTGAAGCGGGGACAGGGGGGGATTGGAGCTACACCTTC. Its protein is CASSEAGTGGDWSYTF.

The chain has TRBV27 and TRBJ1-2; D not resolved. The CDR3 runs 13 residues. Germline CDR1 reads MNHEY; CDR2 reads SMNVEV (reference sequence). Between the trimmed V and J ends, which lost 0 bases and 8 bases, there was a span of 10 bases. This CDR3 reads CASSLSVGLGYTF. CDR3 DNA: TGTGCCAGCAGTTTATCTGTCGGTTTGGGCTACACCTTC.

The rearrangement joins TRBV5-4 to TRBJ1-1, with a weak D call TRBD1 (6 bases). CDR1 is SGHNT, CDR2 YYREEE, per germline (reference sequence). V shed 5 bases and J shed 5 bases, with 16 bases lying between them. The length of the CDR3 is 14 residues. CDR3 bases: TGTGCCAGCAGTTGGGGGGCTGGGAAGACTGAAGCTTTCTTT. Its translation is CASSWGAGKTEAFF.

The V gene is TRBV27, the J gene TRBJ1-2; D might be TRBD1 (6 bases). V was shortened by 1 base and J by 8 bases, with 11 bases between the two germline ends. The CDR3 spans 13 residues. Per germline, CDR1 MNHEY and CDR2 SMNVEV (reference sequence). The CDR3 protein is CASSLLGAGGYTF. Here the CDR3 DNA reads TGTGCCAGCAGTTTATTGGGGGCCGGGGGCTACACCTTC.

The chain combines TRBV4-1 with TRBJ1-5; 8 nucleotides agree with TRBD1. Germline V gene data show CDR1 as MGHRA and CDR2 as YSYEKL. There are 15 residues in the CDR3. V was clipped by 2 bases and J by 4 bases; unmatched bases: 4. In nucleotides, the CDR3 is TGCGCCAGCAGCCAACCGGACAGGGAAAATCAGCCCCAGCATTTT. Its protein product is CASSQPDRENQPQHF.

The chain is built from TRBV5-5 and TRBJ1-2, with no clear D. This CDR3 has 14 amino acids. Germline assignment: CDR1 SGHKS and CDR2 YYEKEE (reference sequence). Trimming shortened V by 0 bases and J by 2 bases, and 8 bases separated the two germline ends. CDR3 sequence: CASSLVPENYGYTF. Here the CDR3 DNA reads TGTGCCAGCAGCTTGGTACCGGAAAACTATGGCTACACCTTC.

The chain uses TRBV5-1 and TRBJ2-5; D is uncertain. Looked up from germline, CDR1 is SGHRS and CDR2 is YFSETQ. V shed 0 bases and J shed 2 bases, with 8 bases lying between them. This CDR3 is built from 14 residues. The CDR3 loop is CASSLAWAQETQYF. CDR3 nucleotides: TGCGCCAGCAGCTTGGCTTGGGCACAAGAGACCCAGTACTTC.